This T cell receptor (beta chain) is from a study of T cell repertoires in cytomegalovirus infection (dated by TCRdb to between 2018 and 2020). Broadly, across the study: Donor HLA type was relevant to the analysis, because carriage of CMV infection together with the matching HLA type was indicated by public TCR beta signatures.

Study-wide findings and limitations: In both this cohort and an independent approximately 400-donor cohort, the cumulative frequency of public TCR beta family members distinguished carriers of CMV infection plus the relevant HLA type. The ex vivo response was dominated by HLA-C-restricted CMV-specific TCR beta clonotypes, which also provided the single most frequent clonotype in two of eight donors.

In regard to this clonotype: It has no known antigen specificity. Per-base quality was not reported, and no clone a single base away is much larger than it.

V is clipped by 3 bases and J by 2 bases, and the sequence between their germline boundaries is 8 bases long. In the germline V gene (reference sequence), CDR1 corresponds to LNHDA and CDR2 to SQIVND. Inclusive of the bounding cysteine and phenylalanine, the CDR3 is 14 residues long. Only the CDR3 DNA is retained, 42 bases long and in frame from the first base. The reads were generated on an Illumina HiSeq 1500. TCRdb reprocessed the public reads (quality trimming at Q25 with fastp, clone calling with MiXCR) and kept in-frame beta chains. A single entry per CDR3 protein holds the most common genes and DNA from its merged rows. This sample has approximately 490,000 distinct CDR3 sequences in its table, and about 11% of those were observed once. The ten biggest clones cover roughly 10% of the sample.

The chain uses TRBV19 and TRBJ1-5, with no reliable assignment of the D segment. This TCR derives from a human donor in good health (CMV status not recorded). Some clones in this sample may be carry-over from other donors' samples. The sample taken for sequencing was PBMCs. The nucleotide sequence is TGTGCCAGTAGTATGGGCCACCGCAATCAGCCCCAGCATTTT. Translated, this is CASSMGHRNQPQHF. Extended through the reference TRBV19 and TRBJ1-5 proteins, this CDR3 yields the full variable domain: DGGITQSPKYLFRKEGQNVTLSCEQNLNHDAMYWYRQDPGQGLRLIYYSQIVNDFQKGDIAEGYSVSREKKESFPLTVTSAQKNPTAFYLCASSMGHRNQPQHFGDGTRLSIL.